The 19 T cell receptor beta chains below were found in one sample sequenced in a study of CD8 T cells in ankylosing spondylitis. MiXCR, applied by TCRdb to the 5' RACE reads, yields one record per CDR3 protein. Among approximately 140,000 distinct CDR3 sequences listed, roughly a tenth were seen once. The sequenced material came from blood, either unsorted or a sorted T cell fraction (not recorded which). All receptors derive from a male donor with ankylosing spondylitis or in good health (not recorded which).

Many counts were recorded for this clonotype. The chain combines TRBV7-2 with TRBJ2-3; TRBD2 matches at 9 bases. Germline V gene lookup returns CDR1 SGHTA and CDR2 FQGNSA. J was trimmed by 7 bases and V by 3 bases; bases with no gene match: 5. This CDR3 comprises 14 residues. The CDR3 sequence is CASSFLAGTHTQYF. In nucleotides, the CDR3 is TGTGCCAGCAGCTTCCTAGCGGGAACTCATACGCAGTATTTT.

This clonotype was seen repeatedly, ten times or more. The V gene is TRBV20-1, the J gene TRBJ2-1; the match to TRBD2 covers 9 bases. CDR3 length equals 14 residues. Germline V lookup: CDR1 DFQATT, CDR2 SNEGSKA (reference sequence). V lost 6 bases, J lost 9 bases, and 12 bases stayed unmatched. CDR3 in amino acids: CSAPLAGGPTEQFF. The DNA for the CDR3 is TGCAGTGCCCCCCTCGCGGGAGGGCCTACTGAGCAGTTCTTC.

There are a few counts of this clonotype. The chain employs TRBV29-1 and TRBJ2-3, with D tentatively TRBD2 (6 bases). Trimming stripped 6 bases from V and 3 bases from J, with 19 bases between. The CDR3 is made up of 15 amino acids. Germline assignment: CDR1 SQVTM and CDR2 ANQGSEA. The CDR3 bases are TGCAGCGTCGCCTATTTGTCTAGCGTGACAGATACGCAGTATTTT. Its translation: CSVAYLSSVTDTQYF.

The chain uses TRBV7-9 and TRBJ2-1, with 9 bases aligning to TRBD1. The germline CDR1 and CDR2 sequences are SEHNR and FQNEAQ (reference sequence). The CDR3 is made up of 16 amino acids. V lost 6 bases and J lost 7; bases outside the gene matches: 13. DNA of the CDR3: TGTGCCAGCAGTCAAGAAGACAGGGGGATCCCGAATGAGCAGTTCTTC. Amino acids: CASSQEDRGIPNEQFF.

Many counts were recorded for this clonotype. The CDR3 DNA reads TGCGCCAGCAGCTTGGCCTCTACCGGGGAGCTGTTTTTT. This gives the protein CASSLASTGELFF. The chain combines TRBV5-1 with TRBJ2-2; no clear D. This CDR3 spans 13 amino acids. Germline V CDR1 and CDR2: SGHRS, YFSETQ. V lost 0 bases, J lost 5 bases, and 5 bases lay in between. Drawing the rest from reference TRBV5-1 and TRBJ2-2, the complete variable domain is KAGVTQTPRYLIKTRGQQVTLSCSPISGHRSVSWYQQTPGQGLQFLFEYFSETQRNKGNFPGRFSGRQFSNSRSEMNVSTLELGDSALYLCASSLASTGELFFGEGSRLTVL.

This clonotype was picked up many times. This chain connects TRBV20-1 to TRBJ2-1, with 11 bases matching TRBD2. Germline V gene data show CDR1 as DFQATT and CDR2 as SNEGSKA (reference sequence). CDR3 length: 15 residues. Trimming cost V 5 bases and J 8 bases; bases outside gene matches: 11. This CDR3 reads CSASKLAGVVDEQFF. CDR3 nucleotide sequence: TGCAGTGCTTCCAAACTAGCGGGAGTGGTTGATGAGCAGTTCTTC.

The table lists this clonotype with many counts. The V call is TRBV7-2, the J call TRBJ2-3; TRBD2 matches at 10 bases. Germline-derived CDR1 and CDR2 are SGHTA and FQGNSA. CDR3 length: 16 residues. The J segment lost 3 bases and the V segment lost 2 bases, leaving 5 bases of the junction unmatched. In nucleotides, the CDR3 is TGTGCCAGCAGCTTACGTCCTAGCGGGGGAACAGATACGCAGTATTTT. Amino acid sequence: CASSLRPSGGTDTQYF.

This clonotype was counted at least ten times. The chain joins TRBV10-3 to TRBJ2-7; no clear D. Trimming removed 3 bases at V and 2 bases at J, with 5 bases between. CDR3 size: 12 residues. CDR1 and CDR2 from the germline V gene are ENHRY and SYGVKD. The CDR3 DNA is TGTGCCATCAGTGATAGGCCCTACGAGCAGTACTTC. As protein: CAISDRPYEQYF.

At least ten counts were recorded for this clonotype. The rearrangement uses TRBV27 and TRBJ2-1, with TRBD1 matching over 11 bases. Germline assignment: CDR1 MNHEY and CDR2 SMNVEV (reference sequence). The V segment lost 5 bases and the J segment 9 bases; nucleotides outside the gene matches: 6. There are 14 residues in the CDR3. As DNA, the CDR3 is TGTGCCAGCAGTCTGGGGACAGGGGGGAGTGAGCAGTTCTTC. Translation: CASSLGTGGSEQFF.

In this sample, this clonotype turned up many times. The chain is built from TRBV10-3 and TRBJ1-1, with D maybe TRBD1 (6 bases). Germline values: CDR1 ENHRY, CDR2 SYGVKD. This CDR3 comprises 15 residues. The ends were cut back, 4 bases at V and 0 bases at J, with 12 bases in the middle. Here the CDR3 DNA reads TGTGCCATCAGTGGGACCGGGGACATGAACACTGAAGCTTTCTTT. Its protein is CAISGTGDMNTEAFF.

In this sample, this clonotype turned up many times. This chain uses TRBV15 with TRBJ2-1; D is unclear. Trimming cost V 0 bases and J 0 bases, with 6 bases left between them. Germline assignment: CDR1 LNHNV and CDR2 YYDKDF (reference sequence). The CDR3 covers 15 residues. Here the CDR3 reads CATSRERNSYNEQFF. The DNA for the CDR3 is TGTGCCACCAGCAGAGAAAGAAACTCCTACAATGAGCAGTTCTTC.

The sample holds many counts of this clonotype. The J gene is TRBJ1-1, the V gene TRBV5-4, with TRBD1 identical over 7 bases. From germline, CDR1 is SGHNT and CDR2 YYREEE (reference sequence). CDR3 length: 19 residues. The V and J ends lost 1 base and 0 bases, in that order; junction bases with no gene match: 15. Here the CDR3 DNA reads TGTGCCAGCAGCTTGTTTTATGCACCAGGACAGGAGATGAACACTGAAGCTTTCTTT. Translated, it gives CASSLFYAPGQEMNTEAFF.

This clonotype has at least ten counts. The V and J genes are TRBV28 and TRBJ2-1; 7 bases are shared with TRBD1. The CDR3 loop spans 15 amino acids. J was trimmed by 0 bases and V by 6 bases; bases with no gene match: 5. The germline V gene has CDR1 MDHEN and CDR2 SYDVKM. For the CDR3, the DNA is TGTGCCAGCAGAGACACAGGGGTCTCCTACAATGAGCAGTTCTTC. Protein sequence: CASRDTGVSYNEQFF.

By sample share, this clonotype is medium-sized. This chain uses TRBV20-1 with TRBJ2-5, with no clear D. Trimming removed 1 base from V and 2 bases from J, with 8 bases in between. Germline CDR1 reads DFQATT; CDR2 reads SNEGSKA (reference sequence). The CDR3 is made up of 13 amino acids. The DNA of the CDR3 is TGCAGTGCTAGAGTCAACTGGCAAGAGACCCAGTACTTC. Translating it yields CSARVNWQETQYF.

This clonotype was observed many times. CDR3 sequence (DNA): TGTGCCAGCAGGTCGCGGACAGGTAGCTCCTACAATGAGCAGTTCTTC. Translation gives CASRSRTGSSYNEQFF. V gene TRBV7-2 combines with J gene TRBJ2-1; TRBD1 matches at 7 bases. The CDR3 extends over 16 amino acids. Per germline, CDR1 SGHTA and CDR2 FQGNSA. V trimming: 6 bases; J trimming: 0 bases; junction bases outside the gene matches: 8.

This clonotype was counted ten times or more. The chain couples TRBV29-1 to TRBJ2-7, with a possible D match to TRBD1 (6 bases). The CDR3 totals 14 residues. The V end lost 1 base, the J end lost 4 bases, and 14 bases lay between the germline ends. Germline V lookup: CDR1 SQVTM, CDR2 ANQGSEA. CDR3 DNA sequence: TGCAGCGTTGAAGGGGGTACAGGGTGGTACGAGCAGTACTTC. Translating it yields CSVEGGTGWYEQYF.

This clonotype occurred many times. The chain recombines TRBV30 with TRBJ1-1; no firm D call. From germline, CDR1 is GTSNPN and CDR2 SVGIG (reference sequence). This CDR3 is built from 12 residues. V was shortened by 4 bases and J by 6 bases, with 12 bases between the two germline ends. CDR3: CAWMILRSEAFF. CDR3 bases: TGTGCCTGGATGATCCTGAGGTCTGAAGCTTTCTTT.

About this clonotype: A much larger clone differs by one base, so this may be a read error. The CDR3 protein is CVSRETGDSEAFF. The CDR3 coding sequence is TGTGTCAGCAGGGAAACAGGGGATTCTGAAGCTTTCTTT. The rearrangement uses TRBV12-3 or TRBV12-4 and TRBJ1-1, with 7 nucleotides matching TRBD1. The CDR3 consists of 13 residues.

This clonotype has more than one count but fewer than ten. The CDR3 region has the DNA TGCAGTGCTACCGGGACGGTTACCTACAATGAGCAGTTCTTC. This codes for CSATGTVTYNEQFF. The rearrangement joins TRBV20-1 to TRBJ2-1, with D possibly being TRBD1 or TRBD2 (5 bases each). Trimming removed 4 bases from V and 2 bases from J, with 12 bases in between. This CDR3 region has 14 residues. CDR1 is DFQATT, CDR2 SNEGSKA, per germline (reference sequence).